The 24 T cell receptor beta chains in this list originate from one sample, sequenced in a study of T-cell reconstitution after alpha-beta-depleted transplantation in children. During its preparation, the TCRbeta library received unique molecular identifiers. TCRdb passed the PCR reads through MiXCR, listing each CDR3 protein once. Of around 490,000 distinct CDR3 sequences listed, about an eighth are singletons. The sequencing here drew on PBMCs, mostly from graft donor cells, taken 180 days after TCRalphabeta/CD19-depleted stem cell transplant. The receptors come from a female patient between 2 and 15 years old who had a stem cell transplant for aplastic anemia, so the T cells may come from the graft donor.

The chain combines TRBV7-4 with TRBJ2-4, with D uncertain. The length of the CDR3 is 16 residues. The germline gives CDR1 SGHVT, CDR2 SQSDAQ. With 3 bases removed from V and 1 base from J, the gap between germline ends came to 13 bases. CDR3 nucleotide sequence: TGTGCCAGCAGCTTTTGGGCCAGTCCGGCCAAAAACATTCAGTACTTC. It translates to CASSFWASPAKNIQYF.

This clonotype was found a few times. J is TRBJ2-1 and V is TRBV29-1; 9 positions agree with TRBD1. V gave up 4 bases and J gave up 2 bases; unmatched junction bases: 3. Germline CDR1 SQVTM, CDR2 ANQGSEA. The CDR3 extends over 14 amino acids. The CDR3 reads CSVGTGGPYNEQFF. In DNA form, the CDR3 reads TGCAGCGTTGGTACAGGGGGCCCCTACAATGAGCAGTTCTTC.

This clonotype was picked up a small number of times. This chain links TRBV9 with TRBJ2-1; D may be TRBD2 (6 bases). The CDR3 extends over 16 amino acids. With 2 bases removed from V and 9 bases from J, the gap between germline ends came to 21 bases. CDR1 is SGDLS, CDR2 YYNGEE, per germline. The CDR3, as DNA: TGTGCCAGCAGCGTTACCAGAGGGCTTGGAGGGTCTGAGCAGTTCTTC. Translating it yields CASSVTRGLGGSEQFF.

This chain uses TRBV4-1 with TRBJ2-7; 7 positions agree with TRBD2. The germline CDR1 and CDR2 sequences are MGHRA and YSYEKL. V lost 1 base and J lost 4; bases outside the gene matches: 7. This CDR3 contains 15 residues. Here the CDR3 reads CASSQGWASGYEQYV. The CDR3 DNA reads as TGCGCCAGCAGCCAAGGGTGGGCTAGCGGTTACGAGCAGTACGTC.

This clonotype was detected a few times. J is TRBJ2-1 and V is TRBV2; TRBD2 aligns across 11 bases. In germline, CDR1 is SNHLY, CDR2 FYNNEI. V gave up 0 bases and J gave up 6 bases; unmatched junction bases: 4. This CDR3 spans 16 amino acids. The CDR3: CASSEAALAGGNEQFF. The CDR3 coding sequence is TGTGCCAGCAGTGAAGCAGCTCTAGCGGGAGGCAATGAGCAGTTCTTC.

This clonotype was seen a few times. V and J are TRBV29-1 and TRBJ2-7; TRBD2 matches 8 bases. Germline CDR1 and CDR2: SQVTM and ANQGSEA. Unmatched junction bases numbered 8, after V lost 0 bases and J lost 1 base. The CDR3 runs 16 residues. The CDR3 here is CSVEDREGRRSYEQYF. CDR3 nucleotides: TGCAGCGTTGAAGATCGGGAGGGGAGGCGTTCCTACGAGCAGTACTTC.

This clonotype was seen repeatedly, ten times or more. V is TRBV29-1 and J is TRBJ2-2, with D possibly being TRBD2 (6 bases). V was clipped by 7 bases and J by 2 bases, with 14 bases between them. The CDR3 is 14 amino acids. The germline V gene encodes CDR1 SQVTM and CDR2 ANQGSEA. This CDR3 is CSAPAGGNTGELFF. DNA for the CDR3: TGCAGCGCCCCCGCCGGGGGAAACACCGGGGAGCTGTTTTTT.

This clonotype was recorded a few times. This chain connects TRBV28 to TRBJ2-1; unclear D gene. The CDR3 totals 12 residues. Germline CDR1 and CDR2: MDHEN and SYDVKM. Trimming removed 4 bases at V and 10 bases at J, with 11 bases between. CDR3: CASSSPLREQFF. In nucleotides, the CDR3 is TGTGCCAGCAGTTCCCCTTTACGGGAGCAGTTCTTC.

This clonotype showed up just a few times. The rearrangement uses TRBV20-1 and TRBJ1-1; tentatively, D is TRBD1 (5 bases). V lost 3 bases to trimming and J lost 2 bases, with 7 bases between them. The CDR3 has 12 residues. Germline V gene lookup returns CDR1 DFQATT and CDR2 SNEGSKA (reference sequence). The CDR3 DNA reads as TGCAGTGCTAGCGGGGGAAACACTGAAGCTTTCTTT. This gives the protein CSASGGNTEAFF.

In this sample, this clonotype turned up a few times. The chain links TRBV25-1 to TRBJ2-7; D gene unclear. From germline, CDR1 is MGHDK and CDR2 SYGVNS. Trimming took 2 bases from V and 6 from J, leaving 5 bases between them. The CDR3 covers 11 residues. CDR3: CASSEGVEQYF. In DNA form, the CDR3 reads TGTGCCAGCAGTGAAGGGGTCGAGCAGTACTTC.

This clonotype was found a few times. The chain combines TRBV20-1 with TRBJ2-7; no definite D call. Germline CDR1 reads DFQATT; CDR2 reads SNEGSKA (reference sequence). Trimming cost V 2 bases and J 4 bases, with 15 bases left between them. This CDR3 has 14 amino acids. The CDR3 loop reads CSARKPSRPYEQYV. Here the CDR3 DNA reads TGCAGTGCTAGAAAGCCTAGTAGGCCGTACGAGCAGTACGTC.

The chain carries TRBV7-2 and TRBJ1-1; D remains ambiguous. CDR3 size: 13 residues. V was trimmed by 8 bases and J by 0 bases, leaving 10 bases between them. The germline gives CDR1 SGHTA, CDR2 FQGNSA. In DNA form, the CDR3 reads TGTGCCAGCGGGGAACCAATGAACACTGAAGCTTTCTTT. Its protein is CASGEPMNTEAFF.

This clonotype was recorded many times. The V and J genes are TRBV28 and TRBJ2-7, with TRBD2 matching over 11 bases. The junction had 4 bases not matched to a gene; V was cut back by 6 bases and J by 0 bases. The V gene's germline CDR1 is MDHEN and CDR2 SYDVKM. The CDR3 has 15 residues. The CDR3 DNA reads TGTGCCAGCAGCTTAGCGGGAGGGAGCTCCTACGAGCAGTACTTC. Translated: CASSLAGGSSYEQYF.

This clonotype appeared a few times. The chain is built from TRBV6-5 and TRBJ2-5; 11 positions agree with TRBD2. Germline V gene lookup returns CDR1 MNHEY and CDR2 SVGAGI. The trim removed 1 base at V and 1 base at J, leaving 8 bases unmatched. The CDR3 sequence is 18 residues long. CDR3 in DNA: TGTGCCAGCAGTTACTACTCCGGGACTAGCGGAATCCAAGAGACCCAGTACTTC. As protein: CASSYYSGTSGIQETQYF.

The rearrangement joins TRBV5-8 to TRBJ2-1; the match to TRBD2 covers 12 bases. The CDR3 covers 17 residues. Per germline, CDR1 SGHTS and CDR2 YDEGEE. After removal of 5 bases from V and 8 bases from J, the junction contained 14 bases not matched to a gene. The CDR3 DNA reads TGTGCCAGCAGGCGGCGGACTAGCGGGACTTTACGCTATGAGCAGTTCTTC. It is translated as CASRRRTSGTLRYEQFF.

This chain joins TRBV12-3 or TRBV12-4 and TRBJ2-7; 11 nucleotides agree with TRBD2. This CDR3 has 19 residues. The ends lost 2 bases at V and 6 bases at J; junction bases unmatched: 18. For the CDR3, the DNA is TGTGCCAGCAGTTTAAGGGGACTAGCGGAACCTGGAGTAGGGACCGAGCAGTACTTC. This codes for CASSLRGLAEPGVGTEQYF.

This rearrangement joins TRBV5-1 to TRBJ2-3; D may be TRBD2 (5 bases). V lost 0 bases, J lost 4 bases, and 15 bases lay in between. The CDR3 loop spans 16 amino acids. Germline V lookup: CDR1 SGHRS, CDR2 YFSETQ. DNA for the CDR3: TGCGCCAGCAGCTTGGTCGACTATCCGACCGCAGATACGCAGTATTTT. Amino acids: CASSLVDYPTADTQYF.

This clonotype was seen a handful of times. The V and J genes are TRBV3-1 and TRBJ2-1, with a tentative D call TRBD1 (8 bases). Germline-derived CDR1 and CDR2 are LGHDT and YNNKEL (reference sequence). The CDR3 totals 15 residues. Between the trimmed V and J ends, which lost 4 bases and 4 bases, there was a span of 14 bases. The CDR3, as DNA: TGTGCCAGCAGCCGAGCGGGACAGGTTTACAATGAGCAGTTCTTC. This codes for CASSRAGQVYNEQFF.

The rearrangement links TRBV6-5 to TRBJ2-7, with TRBD1 identical over 9 bases. The germline gives CDR1 MNHEY, CDR2 SVGAGI. V gave up 6 bases and J gave up 7 bases; unmatched junction bases: 7. The CDR3 has 13 amino acids. The CDR3 loop reads CASRYDRGKEQYF. The CDR3 DNA reads as TGTGCCAGCAGATACGACAGGGGGAAAGAGCAGTACTTC.

The chain is built from TRBV20-1 and TRBJ2-1; 10 nucleotides match TRBD2. The V and J ends lost 3 bases and 3 bases, in that order; junction bases with no gene match: 8. The CDR3 runs 16 residues. The germline V gene encodes CDR1 DFQATT and CDR2 SNEGSKA (reference sequence). The DNA for the CDR3 is TGCAGTGCTAGGGTCCCTAGCGGGAGACTCTACAATGAGCAGTTCTTC. Protein sequence: CSARVPSGRLYNEQFF.

At least ten counts were recorded for this clonotype. The chain uses TRBV20-1 and TRBJ2-1; perhaps TRBD1 as D (8 bases). The V end lost 0 bases, the J end lost 5 bases, and 17 bases lay between the germline ends. This CDR3 has 16 amino acids. Germline V lookup: CDR1 DFQATT, CDR2 SNEGSKA (reference sequence). The CDR3 spells CSARDVQGAGDNEQFF. In DNA form, the CDR3 reads TGCAGTGCTAGAGATGTTCAGGGGGCGGGAGACAATGAGCAGTTCTTC.

This clonotype has a handful of counts. The chain has TRBV15 and TRBJ2-1; 7 positions agree with TRBD1. The CDR3 loop spans 15 amino acids. V lost 5 bases to trimming and J lost 3 bases; unmatched junction nucleotides: 7. The V gene's germline CDR1 is LNHNV and CDR2 YYDKDF (reference sequence). The chain's CDR3 is CATSGEAGGYNEQFF. The CDR3 DNA sequence: TGTGCCACCAGCGGCGAGGCAGGGGGCTACAATGAGCAGTTCTTC. Full variable domain (outside the CDR3, taken from reference TRBV15 and TRBJ2-1): DAMVIQNPRYQVTQFGKPVTLSCSQTLNHNVMYWYQQKSSQAPKLLFHYYDKDFNNEADTPDNFQSRRPNTSFCFLDIRSPGLGDTAMYLCATSGEAGGYNEQFFGPGTRLTVL.

This clonotype was seen at least ten times. The rearrangement links TRBV20-1 to TRBJ2-5; 7 bases line up with TRBD1. CDR1 DFQATT and CDR2 SNEGSKA come from the germline V gene (reference sequence). The J segment lost 5 bases and the V segment lost 4 bases, leaving 16 bases of the junction unmatched. The length of the CDR3 is 16 residues. Here the CDR3 DNA reads TGCAGTGCTAAGGCCCAGGGGGAACAAATCATGGAGACCCAGTACTTC. Amino acids: CSAKAQGEQIMETQYF.

This clonotype was observed at least ten times. J is TRBJ2-6 and V is TRBV12-3 or TRBV12-4, with D possibly being TRBD1 (6 bases). There are 16 residues in the CDR3. The V gene lost 5 bases and the J gene lost 2 bases, with 13 bases spanning the gap. The CDR3 sequence is CASSPQQGTGANVLTF. Written as DNA, the CDR3 is TGTGCCAGCAGTCCTCAACAGGGAACTGGGGCCAACGTCCTGACTTTC.